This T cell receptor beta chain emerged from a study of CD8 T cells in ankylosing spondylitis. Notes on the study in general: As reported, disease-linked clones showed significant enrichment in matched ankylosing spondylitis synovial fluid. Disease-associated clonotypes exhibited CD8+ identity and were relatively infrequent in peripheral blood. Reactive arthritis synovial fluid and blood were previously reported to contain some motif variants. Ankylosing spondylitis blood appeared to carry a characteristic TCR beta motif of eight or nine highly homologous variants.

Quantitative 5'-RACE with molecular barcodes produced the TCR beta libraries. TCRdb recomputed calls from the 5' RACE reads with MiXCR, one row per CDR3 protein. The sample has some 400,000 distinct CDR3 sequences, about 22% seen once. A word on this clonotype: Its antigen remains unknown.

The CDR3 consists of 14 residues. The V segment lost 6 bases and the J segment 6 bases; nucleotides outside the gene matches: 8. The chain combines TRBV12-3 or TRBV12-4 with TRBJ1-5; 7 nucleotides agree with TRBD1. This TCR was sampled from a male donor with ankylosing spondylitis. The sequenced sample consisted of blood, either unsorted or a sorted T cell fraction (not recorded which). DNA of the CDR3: TGTGCCAGCAGCTCCCCAGGGGGGGTTCAGCCCCAGCATTTT. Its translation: CASSSPGGVQPQHF.